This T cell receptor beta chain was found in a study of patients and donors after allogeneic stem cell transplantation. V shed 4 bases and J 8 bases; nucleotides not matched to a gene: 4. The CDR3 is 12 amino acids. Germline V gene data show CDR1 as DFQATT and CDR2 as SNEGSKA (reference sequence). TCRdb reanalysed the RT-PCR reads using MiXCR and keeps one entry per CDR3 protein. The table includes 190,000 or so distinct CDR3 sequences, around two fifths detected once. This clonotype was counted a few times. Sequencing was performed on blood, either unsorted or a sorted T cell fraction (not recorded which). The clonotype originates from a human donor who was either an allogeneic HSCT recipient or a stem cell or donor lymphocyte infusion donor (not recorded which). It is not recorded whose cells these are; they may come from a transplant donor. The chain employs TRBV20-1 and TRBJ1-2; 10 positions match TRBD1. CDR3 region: CSATTGGGGYTF. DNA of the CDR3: TGCAGTGCTACGACAGGGGGCGGCGGCTACACCTTC.